These 3 T cell receptor beta chains share one sample of origin, sequenced in a study of blood T cell repertoires in COVID-19. Assay used: immunoSEQ multiplex PCR; TCRdb lists only in-frame clones, some missing. This sample has under 200,000 clones, with roughly 80% found just once. Sequenced sample: PBMCs or T cells enriched from blood (not recorded which). The receptors derive from a woman in her 40s with acute COVID-19.

V is TRBV7-9 and J is TRBJ2-1; the match to TRBD2 covers 9 bases. The CDR3 totals 16 residues. J was trimmed by 10 bases and V by 7 bases; bases with no gene match: 17. Germline values: CDR1 SEHNR, CDR2 FQNEAQ (reference sequence). The CDR3 region is CASTVKAGGLSREQFF. For the CDR3, the DNA is TGTGCCAGCACGGTAAAAGCGGGAGGTTTGTCCCGGGAGCAGTTCTTC.

This rearrangement joins TRBV2 to TRBJ2-5; D is uncertain. Trimming removed 2 bases at V and 5 bases at J, with 24 bases between. The CDR3 runs to 18 residues. Germline lookup yields CDR1 SNHLY and CDR2 FYNNEI. The CDR3 nucleotides read TGTGCCAGCAGTGAAAATTGGGCAGAATTATTGTTATCCGAGACCCAGTACTTC. Translation: CASSENWAELLLSETQYF. Based on the CDR3 plus reference TRBV2 and TRBJ2-5, the full variable domain is EPEVTQTPSHQVTQMGQEVILRCVPISNHLYFYWYRQILGQKVEFLVSFYNNEISEKSEIFDDQFSVERPDGSNFTLKIRSTKLEDSAMYFCASSENWAELLLSETQYFGPGTRLLVL.

This clone occurred once. This chain links TRBV28 with TRBJ2-5, with 14 positions matching TRBD2. CDR1 is MDHEN, CDR2 SYDVKM, per germline. The length of the CDR3 is 16 residues. Unmatched junction bases numbered 8, after V lost 5 bases and J lost 6 bases. This chain's CDR3 is CASSPAGLAGVKTQYF. In DNA form, the CDR3 reads TGTGCCAGCAGTCCCGCGGGACTAGCGGGAGTGAAGACCCAGTACTTC.